This TCR beta chain was found in a study of cytomegalovirus exposure and HLA in healthy donors. Study context: Of all 400 or so donors who were genotyped, roughly 83% belonged to the Caucasian-associated ancestry cluster.

Of note for this clone: The antigen is undetermined.

Study-wide findings and caveats: Across donors, most TCRs were seen rarely, yet some public ones were widespread. A later analysis linked a missense DCLRE1C variant to TCR beta V- and J-gene trimming. Reportedly, a later analysis found an Asian-associated ancestry cluster had fewer N-insertions than the approximately 670-donor mean.

PCR was performed using 60 Vbeta and 13 Jbeta primers. TCRdb's table, derived via immunoSEQ multiplex PCR, lists solely in-frame clones and lacks some. The sample shows around 150,000 clones, 75% to 80% of them seen only once. The CDR3 has 16 residues. V was clipped by 4 bases and J by 0 bases; unmatched bases: 5. CDR1 is MNHEY, CDR2 SVGAGI, per germline. The sample consisted of PBMCs. The V call is TRBV6-5, the J call TRBJ1-3; 8 bases are shared with TRBD1. This sequence originates from a man in his fifties in good health and CMV-seropositive. The CDR3, as DNA: TGTGCCAGCAGTTCACGGACAGGGTCCTCTGGAAACACCATATATTTT. It yields the protein CASSSRTGSSGNTIYF.